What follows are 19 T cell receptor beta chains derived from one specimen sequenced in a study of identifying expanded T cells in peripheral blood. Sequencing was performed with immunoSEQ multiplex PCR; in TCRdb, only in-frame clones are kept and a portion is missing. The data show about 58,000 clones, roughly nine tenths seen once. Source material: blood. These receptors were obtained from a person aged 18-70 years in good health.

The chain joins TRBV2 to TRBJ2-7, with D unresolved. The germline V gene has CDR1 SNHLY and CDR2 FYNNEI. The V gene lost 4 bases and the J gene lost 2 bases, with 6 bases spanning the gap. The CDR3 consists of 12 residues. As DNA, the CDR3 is TGTGCCAGCAGTGTACAGCCCTACGAGCAGTACTTC. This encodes CASSVQPYEQYF.

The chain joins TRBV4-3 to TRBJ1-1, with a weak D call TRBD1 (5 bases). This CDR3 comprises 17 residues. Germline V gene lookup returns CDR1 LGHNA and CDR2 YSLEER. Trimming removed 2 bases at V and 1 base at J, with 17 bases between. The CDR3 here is CASSQYPGGWGNTEAFF. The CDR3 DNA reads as TGCGCCAGCAGCCAATACCCCGGGGGGTGGGGGAACACTGAAGCTTTCTTT.

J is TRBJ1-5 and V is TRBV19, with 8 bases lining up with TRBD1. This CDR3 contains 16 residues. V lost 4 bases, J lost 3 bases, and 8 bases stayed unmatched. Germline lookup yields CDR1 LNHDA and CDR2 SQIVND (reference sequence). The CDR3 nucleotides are TGTGCCAGTAGTACTTCAGGGGGCTTGCTCAATCAGCCCCAGCATTTT. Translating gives CASSTSGGLLNQPQHF.

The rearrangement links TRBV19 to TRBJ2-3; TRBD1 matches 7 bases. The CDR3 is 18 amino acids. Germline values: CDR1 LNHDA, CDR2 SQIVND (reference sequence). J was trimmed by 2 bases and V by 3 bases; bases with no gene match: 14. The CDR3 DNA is TGTGCCAGTAGTATGGCCTTCCGGGACAGTGTGAACACAGATACGCAGTATTTT. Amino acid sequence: CASSMAFRDSVNTDTQYF.

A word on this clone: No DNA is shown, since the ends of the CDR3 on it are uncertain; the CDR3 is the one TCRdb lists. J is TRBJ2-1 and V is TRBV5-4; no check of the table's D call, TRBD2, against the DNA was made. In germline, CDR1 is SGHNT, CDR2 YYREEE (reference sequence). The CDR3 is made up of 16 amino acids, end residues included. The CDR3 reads CASSWGTFGALNEQFF.

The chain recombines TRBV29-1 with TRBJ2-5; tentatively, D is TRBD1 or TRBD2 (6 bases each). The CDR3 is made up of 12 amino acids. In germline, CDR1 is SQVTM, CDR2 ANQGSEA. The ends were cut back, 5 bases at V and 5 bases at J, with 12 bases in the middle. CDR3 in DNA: TGCAGCGTTCGACGGGGGCTGGAGACCCAGTACTTC. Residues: CSVRRGLETQYF.

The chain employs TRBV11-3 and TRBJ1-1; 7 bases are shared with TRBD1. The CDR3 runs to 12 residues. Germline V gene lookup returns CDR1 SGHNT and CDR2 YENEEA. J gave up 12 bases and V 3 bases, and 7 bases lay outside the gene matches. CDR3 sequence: CASSLAGGTTFF. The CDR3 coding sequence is TGTGCCAGCAGCTTGGCAGGGGGGACAACTTTCTTT.

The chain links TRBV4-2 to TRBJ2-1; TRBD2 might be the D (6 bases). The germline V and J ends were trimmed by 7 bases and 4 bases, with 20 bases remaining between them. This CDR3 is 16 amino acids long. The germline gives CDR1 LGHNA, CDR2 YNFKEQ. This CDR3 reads CASTGGASGRYNEQFF. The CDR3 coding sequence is TGTGCCAGCACAGGCGGGGCCAGCGGTCGTTACAATGAGCAGTTCTTC.

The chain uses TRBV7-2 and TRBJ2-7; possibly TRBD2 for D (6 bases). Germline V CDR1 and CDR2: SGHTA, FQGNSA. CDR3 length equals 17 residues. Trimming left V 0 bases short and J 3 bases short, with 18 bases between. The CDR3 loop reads CASSLARLGQYVYEQYF. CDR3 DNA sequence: TGTGCCAGCAGCTTAGCGCGACTAGGTCAGTATGTCTACGAGCAGTACTTC.

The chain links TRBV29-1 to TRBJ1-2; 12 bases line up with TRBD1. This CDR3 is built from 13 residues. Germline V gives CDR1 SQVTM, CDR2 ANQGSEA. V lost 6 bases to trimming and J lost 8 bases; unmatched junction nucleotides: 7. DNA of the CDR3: TGCAGCGTGGTCGGGACAGGGGGCTTCGGCTACACCTTC. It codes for CSVVGTGGFGYTF.

The CDR3 nucleotides are TGTGCCAGCACCCACGGGACAGGGGGCATCGGTGAGCAGTTCTTC. Amino acids: CASTHGTGGIGEQFF. The chain links TRBV27 to TRBJ2-1; 12 positions match TRBD1. V dropped 7 bases and J dropped 9; count of bases not matched to a gene: 10. CDR3 size: 15 residues. CDR1 is MNHEY, CDR2 SMNVEV, per germline (reference sequence).

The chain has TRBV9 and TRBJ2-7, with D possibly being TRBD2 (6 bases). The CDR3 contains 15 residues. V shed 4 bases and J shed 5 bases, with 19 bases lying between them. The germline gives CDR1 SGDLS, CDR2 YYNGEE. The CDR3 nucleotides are TGTGCCAGCAGCCCAAGTGGGGCCCCGGGGGACGAGCAGTACTTC. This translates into CASSPSGAPGDEQYF.

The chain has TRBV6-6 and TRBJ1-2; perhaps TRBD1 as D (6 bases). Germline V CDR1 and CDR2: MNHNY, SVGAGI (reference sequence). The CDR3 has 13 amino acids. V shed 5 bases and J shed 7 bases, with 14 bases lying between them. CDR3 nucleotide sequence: TGTGCCAGCAGTGGCCGACAGGAAGGTGGCTACACCTTC. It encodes CASSGRQEGGYTF.

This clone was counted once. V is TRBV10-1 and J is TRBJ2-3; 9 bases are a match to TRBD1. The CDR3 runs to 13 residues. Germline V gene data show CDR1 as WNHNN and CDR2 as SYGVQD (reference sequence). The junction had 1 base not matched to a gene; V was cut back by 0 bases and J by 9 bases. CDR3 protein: CASSESGTGTQYF. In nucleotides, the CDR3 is TGCGCCAGCAGTGAGTCCGGGACAGGGACGCAGTATTTT.

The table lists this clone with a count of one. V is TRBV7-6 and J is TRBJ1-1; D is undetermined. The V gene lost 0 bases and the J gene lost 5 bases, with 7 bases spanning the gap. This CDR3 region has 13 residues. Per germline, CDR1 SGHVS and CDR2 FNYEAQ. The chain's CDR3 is CASSLAVGTEAFF. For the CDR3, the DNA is TGTGCCAGCAGCTTAGCGGTGGGAACTGAAGCTTTCTTT.

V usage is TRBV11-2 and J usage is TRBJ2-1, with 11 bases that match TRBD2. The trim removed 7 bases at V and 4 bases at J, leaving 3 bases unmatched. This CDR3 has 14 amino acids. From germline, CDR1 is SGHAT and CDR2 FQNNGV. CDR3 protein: CASMLAGGYNEQFF. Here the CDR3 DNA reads TGTGCCAGCATGCTAGCGGGGGGATACAATGAGCAGTTCTTC. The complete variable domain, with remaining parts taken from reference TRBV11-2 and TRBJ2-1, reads EAGVAQSPRYKIIEKRQSVAFWCNPISGHATLYWYQQILGQGPKLLIQFQNNGVVDDSQLPKDRFSAERLKGVDSTLKIQPAKLEDSAVYLCASMLAGGYNEQFFGPGTRLTVL.

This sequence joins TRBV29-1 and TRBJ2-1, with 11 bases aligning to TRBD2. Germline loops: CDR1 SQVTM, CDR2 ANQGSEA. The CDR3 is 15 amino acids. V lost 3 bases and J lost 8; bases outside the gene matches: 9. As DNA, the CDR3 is TGCAGCGTTGAGAGGGCTAGCGGGAGGAGGGATGAGCAGTTCTTC. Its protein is CSVERASGRRDEQFF.

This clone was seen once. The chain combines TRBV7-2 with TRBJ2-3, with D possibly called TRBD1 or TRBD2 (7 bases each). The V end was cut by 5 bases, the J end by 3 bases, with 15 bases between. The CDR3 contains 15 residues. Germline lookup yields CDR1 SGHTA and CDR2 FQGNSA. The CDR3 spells CASSVRGGMTDTQYF. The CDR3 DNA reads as TGTGCCAGCAGCGTCAGGGGGGGAATGACAGATACGCAGTATTTT. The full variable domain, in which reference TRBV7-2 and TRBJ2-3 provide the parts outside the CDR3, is GAGVSQSPSNKVTEKGKDVELRCDPISGHTALYWYRQSLGQGLEFLIYFQGNSAPDKSGLPSDRFSAERTGGSVSTLTIQRTQQEDSAVYLCASSVRGGMTDTQYFGPGTRLTVL.

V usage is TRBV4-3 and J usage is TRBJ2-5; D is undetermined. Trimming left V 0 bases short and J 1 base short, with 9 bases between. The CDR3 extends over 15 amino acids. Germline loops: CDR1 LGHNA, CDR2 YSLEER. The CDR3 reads CASSQDAMFQETQYF. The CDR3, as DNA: TGCGCCAGCAGCCAAGACGCGATGTTCCAAGAGACCCAGTACTTC.